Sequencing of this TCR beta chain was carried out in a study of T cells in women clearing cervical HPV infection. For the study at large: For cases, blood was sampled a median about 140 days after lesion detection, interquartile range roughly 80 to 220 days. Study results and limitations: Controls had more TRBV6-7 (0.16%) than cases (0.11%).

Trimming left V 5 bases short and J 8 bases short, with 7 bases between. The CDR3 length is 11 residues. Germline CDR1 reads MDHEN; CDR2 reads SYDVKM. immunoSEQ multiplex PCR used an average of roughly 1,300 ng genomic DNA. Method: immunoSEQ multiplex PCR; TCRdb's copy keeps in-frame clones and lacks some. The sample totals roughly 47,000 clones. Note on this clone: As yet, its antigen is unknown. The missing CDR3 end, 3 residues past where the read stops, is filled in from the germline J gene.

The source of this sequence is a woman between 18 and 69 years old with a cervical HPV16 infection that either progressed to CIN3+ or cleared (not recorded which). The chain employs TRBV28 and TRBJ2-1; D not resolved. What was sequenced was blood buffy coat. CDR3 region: CASSPRYEQFF. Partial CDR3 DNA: TGTGCCAGCAGTCCGCGCTATGAG.